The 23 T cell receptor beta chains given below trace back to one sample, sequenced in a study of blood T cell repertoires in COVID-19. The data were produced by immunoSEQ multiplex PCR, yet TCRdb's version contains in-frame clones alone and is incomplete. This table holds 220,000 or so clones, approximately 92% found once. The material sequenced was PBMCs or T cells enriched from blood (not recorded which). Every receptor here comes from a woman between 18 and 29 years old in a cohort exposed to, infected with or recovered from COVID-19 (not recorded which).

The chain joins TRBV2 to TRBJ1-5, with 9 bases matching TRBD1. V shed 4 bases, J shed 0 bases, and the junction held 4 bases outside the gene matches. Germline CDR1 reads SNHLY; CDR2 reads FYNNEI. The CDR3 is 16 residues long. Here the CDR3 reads CASSGDRAYSNQPQHF. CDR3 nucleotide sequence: TGTGCCAGCAGTGGGGACAGGGCATATAGCAATCAGCCCCAGCATTTT.

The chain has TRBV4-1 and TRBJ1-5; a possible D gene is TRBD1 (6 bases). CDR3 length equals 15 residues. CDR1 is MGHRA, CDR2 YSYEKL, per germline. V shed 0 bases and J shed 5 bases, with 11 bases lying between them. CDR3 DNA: TGCGCCAGCAGCCAAGAGCACAGGGCGCATCAGCCCCAGCATTTT. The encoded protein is CASSQEHRAHQPQHF.

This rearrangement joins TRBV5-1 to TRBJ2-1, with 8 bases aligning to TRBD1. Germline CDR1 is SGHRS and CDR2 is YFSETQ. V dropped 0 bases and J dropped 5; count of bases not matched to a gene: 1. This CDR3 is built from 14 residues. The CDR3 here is CASSLATGDNEQFF. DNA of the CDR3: TGCGCCAGCAGCTTGGCGACAGGGGACAATGAGCAGTTCTTC.

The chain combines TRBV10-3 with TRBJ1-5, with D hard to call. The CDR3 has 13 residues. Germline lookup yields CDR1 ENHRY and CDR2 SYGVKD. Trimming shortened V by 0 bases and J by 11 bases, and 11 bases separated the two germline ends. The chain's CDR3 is CAISESTEQAQHF. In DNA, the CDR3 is TGTGCCATCAGTGAGTCGACTGAGCAAGCCCAGCATTTT.

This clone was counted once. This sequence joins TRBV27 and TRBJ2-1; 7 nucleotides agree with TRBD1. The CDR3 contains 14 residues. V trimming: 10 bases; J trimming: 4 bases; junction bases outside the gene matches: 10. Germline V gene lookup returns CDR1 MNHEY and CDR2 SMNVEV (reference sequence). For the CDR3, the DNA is TGTGCCACCCAAGGTCGGGGACAGTACAATGAGCAGTTCTTC. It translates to CATQGRGQYNEQFF.

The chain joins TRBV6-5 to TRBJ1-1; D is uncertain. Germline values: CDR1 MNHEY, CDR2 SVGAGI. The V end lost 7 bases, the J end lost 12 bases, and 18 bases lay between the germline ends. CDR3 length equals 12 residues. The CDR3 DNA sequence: TGTGCCAGCATGGGCCCCTCTCTAATACCTTTCTTT. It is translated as CASMGPSLIPFF.

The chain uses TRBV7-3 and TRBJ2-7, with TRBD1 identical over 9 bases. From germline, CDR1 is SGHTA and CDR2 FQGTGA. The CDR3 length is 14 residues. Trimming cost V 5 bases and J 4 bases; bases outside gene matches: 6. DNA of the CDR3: TGTGCCAGCAGCCCAGGACAGGGGACTTACGAGCAGTACTTC. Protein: CASSPGQGTYEQYF.

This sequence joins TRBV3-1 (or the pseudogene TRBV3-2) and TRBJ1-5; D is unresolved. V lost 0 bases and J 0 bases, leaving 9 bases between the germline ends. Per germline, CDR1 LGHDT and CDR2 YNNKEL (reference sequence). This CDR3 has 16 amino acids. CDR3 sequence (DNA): TGTGCCAGCAGCCAAGATTCCGGGAATAGCAATCAGCCCCAGCATTTT. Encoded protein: CASSQDSGNSNQPQHF.

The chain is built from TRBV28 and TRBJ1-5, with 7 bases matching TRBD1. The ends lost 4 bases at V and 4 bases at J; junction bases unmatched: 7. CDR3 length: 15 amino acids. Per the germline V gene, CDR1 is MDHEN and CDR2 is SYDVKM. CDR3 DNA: TGTGCCAGCAGTTCGACAGGGCAACCAAATCAGCCCCAGCATTTT. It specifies CASSSTGQPNQPQHF.

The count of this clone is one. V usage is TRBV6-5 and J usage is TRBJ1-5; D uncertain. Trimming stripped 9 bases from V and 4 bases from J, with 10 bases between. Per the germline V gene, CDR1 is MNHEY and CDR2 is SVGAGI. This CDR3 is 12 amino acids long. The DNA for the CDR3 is TGTGCCAGGGCTCTGTGGAATCAGCCCCAGCATTTT. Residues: CARALWNQPQHF.

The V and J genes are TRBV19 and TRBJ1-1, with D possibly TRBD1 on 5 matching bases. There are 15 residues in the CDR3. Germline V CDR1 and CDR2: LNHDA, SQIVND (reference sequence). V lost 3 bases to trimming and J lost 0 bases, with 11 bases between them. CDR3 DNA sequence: TGTGCCAGTAGTATTTTGGCGGGGCTGAACACTGAAGCTTTCTTT. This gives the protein CASSILAGLNTEAFF.

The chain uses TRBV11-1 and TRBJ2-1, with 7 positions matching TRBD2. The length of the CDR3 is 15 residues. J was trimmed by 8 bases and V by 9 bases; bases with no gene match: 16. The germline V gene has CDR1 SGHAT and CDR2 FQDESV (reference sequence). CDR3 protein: CASLLTLAAGDEQFF. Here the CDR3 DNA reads TGTGCCAGTCTATTGACCCTAGCGGCAGGTGATGAGCAGTTCTTC.

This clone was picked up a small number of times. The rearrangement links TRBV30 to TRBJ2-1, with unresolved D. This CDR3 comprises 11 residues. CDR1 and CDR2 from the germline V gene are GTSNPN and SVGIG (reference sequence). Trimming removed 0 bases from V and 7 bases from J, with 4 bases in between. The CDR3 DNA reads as TGTGCCTGGAGTGTACAAAATGAGCAGTTCTTC. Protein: CAWSVQNEQFF.

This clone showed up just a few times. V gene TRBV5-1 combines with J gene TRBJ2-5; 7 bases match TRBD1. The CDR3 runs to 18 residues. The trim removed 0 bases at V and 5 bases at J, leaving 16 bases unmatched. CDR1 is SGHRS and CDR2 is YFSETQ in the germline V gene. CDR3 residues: CASSLGVGGVGNRETQYF. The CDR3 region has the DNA TGCGCCAGCAGCTTGGGGGTAGGGGGCGTCGGGAATCGGGAGACCCAGTACTTC.

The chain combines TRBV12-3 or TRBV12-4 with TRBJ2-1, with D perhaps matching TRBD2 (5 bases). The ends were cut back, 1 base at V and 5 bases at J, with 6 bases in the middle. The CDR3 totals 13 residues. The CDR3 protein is CASSLVGNNEQFF. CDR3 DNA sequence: TGTGCCAGCAGTTTAGTCGGGAACAATGAGCAGTTCTTC.

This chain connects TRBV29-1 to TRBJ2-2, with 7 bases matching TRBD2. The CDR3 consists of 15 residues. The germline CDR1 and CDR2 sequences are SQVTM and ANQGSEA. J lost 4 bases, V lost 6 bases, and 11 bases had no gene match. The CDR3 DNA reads TGCAGCGTAGTGGGCTGGGAGGGGCGCACCGGGGAGCTGTTTTTT. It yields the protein CSVVGWEGRTGELFF.

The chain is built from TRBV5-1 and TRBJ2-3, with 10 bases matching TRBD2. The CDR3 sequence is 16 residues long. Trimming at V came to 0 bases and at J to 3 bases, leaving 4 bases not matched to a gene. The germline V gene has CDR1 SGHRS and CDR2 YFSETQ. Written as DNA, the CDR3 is TGCGCCAGCAGCTTGGGCCAGCGGGAGGGAACAGATACGCAGTATTTT. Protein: CASSLGQREGTDTQYF.

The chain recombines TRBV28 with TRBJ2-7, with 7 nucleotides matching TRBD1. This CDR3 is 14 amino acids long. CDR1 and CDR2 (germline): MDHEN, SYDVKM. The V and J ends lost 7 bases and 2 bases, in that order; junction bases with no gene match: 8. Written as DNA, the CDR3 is TGTGCCAGCACTACCGGACAGGAGACCTACGAGCAGTACTTC. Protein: CASTTGQETYEQYF.

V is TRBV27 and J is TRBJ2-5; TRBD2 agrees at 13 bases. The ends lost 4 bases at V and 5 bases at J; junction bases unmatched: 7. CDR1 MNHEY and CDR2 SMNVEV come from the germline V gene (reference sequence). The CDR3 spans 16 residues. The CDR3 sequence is CASSSRTSGGSETQYF. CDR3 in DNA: TGTGCCAGCAGTTCGCGGACTAGCGGGGGTTCTGAGACCCAGTACTTC.

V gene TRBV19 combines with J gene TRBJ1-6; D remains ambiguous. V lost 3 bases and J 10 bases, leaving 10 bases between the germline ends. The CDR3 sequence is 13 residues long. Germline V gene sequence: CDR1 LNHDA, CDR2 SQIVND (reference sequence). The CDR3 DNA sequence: TGTGCCAGTAGTATTTCCCCCGAGTCACCCCTCCACTTT. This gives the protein CASSISPESPLHF.

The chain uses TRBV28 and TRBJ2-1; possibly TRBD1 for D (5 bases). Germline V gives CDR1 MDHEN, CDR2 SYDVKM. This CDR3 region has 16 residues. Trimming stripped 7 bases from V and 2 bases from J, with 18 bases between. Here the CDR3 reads CASTQEGDFTYNEQFF. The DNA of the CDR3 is TGTGCCAGCACCCAAGAAGGGGATTTTACCTACAATGAGCAGTTCTTC.

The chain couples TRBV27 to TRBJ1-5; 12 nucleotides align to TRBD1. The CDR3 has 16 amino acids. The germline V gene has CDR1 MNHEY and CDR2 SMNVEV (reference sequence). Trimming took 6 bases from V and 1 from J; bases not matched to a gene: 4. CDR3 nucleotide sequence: TGTGCCAGCAGCGGGACAGGGGGCGGGAGCAATCAGCCCCAGCATTTT. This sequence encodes CASSGTGGGSNQPQHF.

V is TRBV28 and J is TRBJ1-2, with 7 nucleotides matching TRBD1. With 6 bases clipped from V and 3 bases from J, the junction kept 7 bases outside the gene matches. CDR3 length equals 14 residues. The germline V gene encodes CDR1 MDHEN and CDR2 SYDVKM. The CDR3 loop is CASRDGQDYYGYTF. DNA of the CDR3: TGTGCCAGCAGGGACGGACAGGATTACTATGGCTACACCTTC.